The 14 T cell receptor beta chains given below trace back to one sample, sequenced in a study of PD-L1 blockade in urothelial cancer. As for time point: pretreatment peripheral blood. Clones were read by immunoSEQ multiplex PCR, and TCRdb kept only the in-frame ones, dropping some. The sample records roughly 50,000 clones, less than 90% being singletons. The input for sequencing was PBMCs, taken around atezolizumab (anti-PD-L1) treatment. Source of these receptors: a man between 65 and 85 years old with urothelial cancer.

CDR3 residues: CASSVRGDSGANVLTF. The DNA of the CDR3 is TGTGCCAGCAGCGTCCGGGGGGACTCTGGGGCCAACGTCCTGACTTTC. J is TRBJ2-6 and V is TRBV9, with TRBD2 identical over 7 bases. Germline loops: CDR1 SGDLS, CDR2 YYNGEE. This CDR3 has 16 amino acids. V shed 2 bases, J shed 0 bases, and the junction held 2 bases outside the gene matches.

The CDR3 spells CASSDFGTGGREKLFF. The CDR3 region has the DNA TGTGCCAGCAGTGACTTCGGGACAGGGGGTCGTGAAAAACTGTTTTTT. The chain combines TRBV6-1 with TRBJ1-4; 11 nucleotides match TRBD1. This CDR3 contains 16 residues. With 3 bases clipped from V and 7 bases from J, the junction kept 7 bases outside the gene matches. From germline, CDR1 is MNHNS and CDR2 SASEGT.

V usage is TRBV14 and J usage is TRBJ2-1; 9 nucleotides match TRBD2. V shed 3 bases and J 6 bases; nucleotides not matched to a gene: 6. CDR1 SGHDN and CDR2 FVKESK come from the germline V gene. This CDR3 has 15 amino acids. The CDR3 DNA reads TGTGCCAGCAGCCAGGGACTAGCTATTGGCAATGAGCAGTTCTTC. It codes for CASSQGLAIGNEQFF. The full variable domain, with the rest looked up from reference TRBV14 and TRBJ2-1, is EAGVTQFPSHSVIEKGQTVTLRCDPISGHDNLYWYRRVMGKEIKFLLHFVKESKQDESGMPNNRFLAERTGGTYSTLKVQPAELEDSGVYFCASSQGLAIGNEQFFGPGTRLTVL.

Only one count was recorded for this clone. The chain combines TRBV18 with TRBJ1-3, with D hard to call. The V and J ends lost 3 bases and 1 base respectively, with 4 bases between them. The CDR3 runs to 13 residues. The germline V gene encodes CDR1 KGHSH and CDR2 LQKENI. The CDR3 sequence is CASSPTSGNTIYF. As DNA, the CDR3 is TGTGCCAGCTCACCCACATCTGGAAACACCATATATTTT.

The CDR3 nucleotides read TGCGCCAGCAGCCCCGGACTCGCTTACAATGAGCAGTTCTTC. Translation: CASSPGLAYNEQFF. The chain employs TRBV5-1 and TRBJ2-1; perhaps TRBD2 as D (5 bases). Germline V gives CDR1 SGHRS, CDR2 YFSETQ. V gave up 4 bases and J gave up 4 bases, with 12 bases separating them. The CDR3 contains 14 residues.

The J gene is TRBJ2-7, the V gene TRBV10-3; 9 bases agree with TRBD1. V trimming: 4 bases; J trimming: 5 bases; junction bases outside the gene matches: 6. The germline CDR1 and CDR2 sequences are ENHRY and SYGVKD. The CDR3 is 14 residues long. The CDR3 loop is CAISVGQGRDEQYF. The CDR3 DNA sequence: TGTGCCATCAGTGTGGGACAGGGTAGAGACGAGCAGTACTTC.

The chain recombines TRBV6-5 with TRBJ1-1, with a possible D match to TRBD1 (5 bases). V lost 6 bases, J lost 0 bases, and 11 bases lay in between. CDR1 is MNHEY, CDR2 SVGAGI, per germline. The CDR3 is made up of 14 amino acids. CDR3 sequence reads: CASRRQPLNTEAFF. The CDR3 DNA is TGTGCCAGCAGACGACAGCCTCTGAACACTGAAGCTTTCTTT.

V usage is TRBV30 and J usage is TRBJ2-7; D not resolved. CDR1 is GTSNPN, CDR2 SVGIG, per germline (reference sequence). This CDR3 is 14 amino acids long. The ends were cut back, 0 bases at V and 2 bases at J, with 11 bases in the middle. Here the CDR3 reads CAWSVGGSPYEQYF. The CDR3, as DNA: TGTGCCTGGAGTGTAGGCGGCAGCCCCTACGAGCAGTACTTC.

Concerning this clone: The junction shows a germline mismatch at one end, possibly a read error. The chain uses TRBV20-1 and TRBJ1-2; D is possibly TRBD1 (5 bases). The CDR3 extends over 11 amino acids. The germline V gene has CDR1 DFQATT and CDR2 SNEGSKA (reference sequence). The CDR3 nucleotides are TGCAGTGCTAGGCGGCAGGGTCTCCTTCGCTTC. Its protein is CSARRQGLLRF.

The DNA for the CDR3 is TGTGCCAGCAGTTCCAGGACAGGGGCGTACAATGAGCAGTTCTTC. Translating it yields CASSSRTGAYNEQFF. V usage is TRBV6-6 and J usage is TRBJ2-1, with 9 positions matching TRBD1. CDR1 is MNHNY, CDR2 SVGAGI, per germline (reference sequence). There are 15 residues in the CDR3. The junction had 5 bases not matched to a gene; V was cut back by 4 bases and J by 4 bases.

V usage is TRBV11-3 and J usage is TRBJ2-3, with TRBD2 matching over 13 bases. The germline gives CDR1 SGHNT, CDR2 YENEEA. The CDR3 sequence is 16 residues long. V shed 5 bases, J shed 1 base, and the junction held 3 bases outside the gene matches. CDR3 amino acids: CASSPGTSGGTDTQYF. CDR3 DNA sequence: TGTGCCAGCAGCCCAGGGACTAGCGGGGGCACAGATACGCAGTATTTT.

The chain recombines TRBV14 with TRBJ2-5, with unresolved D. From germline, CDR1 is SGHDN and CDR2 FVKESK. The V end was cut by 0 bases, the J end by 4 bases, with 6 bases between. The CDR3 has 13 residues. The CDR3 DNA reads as TGTGCCAGCAGCCAAGATGGCGGAGAGACCCAGTACTTC. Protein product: CASSQDGGETQYF.

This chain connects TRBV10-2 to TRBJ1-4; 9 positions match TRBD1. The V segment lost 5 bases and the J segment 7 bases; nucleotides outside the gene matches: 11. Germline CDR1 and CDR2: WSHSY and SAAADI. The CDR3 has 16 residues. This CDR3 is CASSPLGQGQSEKLFF. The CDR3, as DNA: TGCGCCAGCAGTCCCCTGGGACAGGGACAGAGTGAAAAACTGTTTTTT.

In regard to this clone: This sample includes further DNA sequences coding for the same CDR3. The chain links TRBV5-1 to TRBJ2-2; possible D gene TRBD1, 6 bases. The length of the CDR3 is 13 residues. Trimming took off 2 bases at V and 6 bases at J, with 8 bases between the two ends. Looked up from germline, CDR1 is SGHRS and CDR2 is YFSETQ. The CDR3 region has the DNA TGCGCCAGCAGCTTAACAGGGCCCGGGGAGCTGTTTTTT. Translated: CASSLTGPGELFF.